The 13 T cell receptor beta chains in this list originate from one sample, sequenced in a study of identical twins. TCRdb called the 5' RACE reads again in MiXCR, with one record for every CDR3 protein. The repertoire holds around 530,000 distinct CDR3 sequences, with 12% to 15% as singletons. The same data also contributed to another study, on yellow fever vaccine responses in identical twins.

Source material: CD4+ T cells sorted from blood. The receptors come from a woman between 18 and 30 years old in good health.

This clonotype was counted many times. The germline gene is not matched at one end of the junction; a read error may be the cause. J is TRBJ2-2 and V is TRBV5-1, with D unresolved. The CDR3 contains 13 residues. From germline, CDR1 is SGHRS and CDR2 YFSETQ. Written as DNA, the CDR3 is TGTGCCAGCAGTCTTGACAACACCGGGGAGCTGTTTTTT. This codes for CASSLDNTGELFF.

V and J are TRBV14 and TRBJ1-2; D remains unclear. The V end was cut by 1 base, the J end by 1 base, with 7 bases between. Germline V gene data show CDR1 as SGHDN and CDR2 as FVKESK. This CDR3 is 14 amino acids long. The CDR3 protein is CASSQARLNYGYTF. CDR3 DNA: TGTGCCAGCAGCCAAGCTCGTCTTAACTATGGCTACACCTTC.

This clonotype was seen more than once but under ten times. This chain uses TRBV7-9 with TRBJ1-4; 7 bases line up with TRBD1. Germline trimming cut 1 base from V and 5 bases from J; bases unmatched to any gene: 4. This CDR3 has 15 residues. Germline lookup yields CDR1 SEHNR and CDR2 FQNEAQ (reference sequence). CDR3 coding DNA: TGTGCCAGCAGCTTAGGTCGACAGGGCAATGAAAAACTGTTTTTT. As protein: CASSLGRQGNEKLFF.

This clonotype was seen ten or more times. This chain joins TRBV11-2 and TRBJ2-5; 7 nucleotides line up with TRBD2. Germline-derived CDR1 and CDR2 are SGHAT and FQNNGV. The V gene end was trimmed by 5 bases and the J gene end by 2 bases; junction bases not matched to a gene: 5. This CDR3 has 14 amino acids. This chain's CDR3 is CASSKRGTQETQYF. The CDR3 DNA follows: TGTGCCAGCAGCAAGCGGGGAACTCAAGAGACCCAGTACTTC.

This clonotype was detected only a few times. This chain links TRBV12-3 or TRBV12-4 with TRBJ2-1; D unclear. Trimming stripped 5 bases from V and 6 bases from J, with 11 bases between. The CDR3 is 13 residues long. The CDR3 DNA follows: TGTGCCAGCAGTCCGCGACGGGCCAATGAGCAGTTCTTC. It codes for CASSPRRANEQFF.

The chain uses TRBV24-1 and TRBJ2-1; no firm D call. V lost 0 bases and J lost 0, with 8 bases in between. Germline V gene sequence: CDR1 KGHDR, CDR2 SFDVKD. There are 16 residues in the CDR3. As DNA, the CDR3 is TGTGCCACCAGTGATTTGCTTTCATCCTCCTACAATGAGCAGTTCTTC. Translation gives CATSDLLSSSYNEQFF.

This clonotype appeared a few times. The genes are TRBV6-2 or TRBV6-3 and TRBJ1-1; TRBD1 matches at 7 bases. Trimming at V came to 8 bases and at J to 7 bases, leaving 13 bases not matched to a gene. Germline V gene lookup returns CDR1 MNHEY and CDR2 SVGEGT. The CDR3 totals 14 residues. The CDR3 DNA is TGTGCCAGCTGGGGCGGGACAGTAGGTTTTGAAGCTTTCTTT. Protein: CASWGGTVGFEAFF.

V and J are TRBV20-1 and TRBJ2-2; 12 bases are a match to TRBD2. Trimming removed 0 bases from V and 0 bases from J; junction bases left unmatched: 5. The germline gives CDR1 DFQATT, CDR2 SNEGSKA (reference sequence). The CDR3 runs 18 residues. The CDR3 bases are TGCAGTGCTAGAGATCTCGCTAGCGGGGGGGCGAACACCGGGGAGCTGTTTTTT. Amino acids: CSARDLASGGANTGELFF.

This clonotype came up a few times. The CDR3 nucleotides read TGTGCCAGCAGCCAAGACGCTACGCAGTATTTT. It yields the protein CASSQDATQYF. The chain is built from TRBV3-1 and TRBJ2-3; D is undetermined. Trimming left V 0 bases short and J 8 bases short, with 3 bases between. The CDR3 sequence is 11 residues long. From germline, CDR1 is LGHDT and CDR2 YNNKEL (reference sequence).

This clonotype came up a few times. This chain connects TRBV12-5 to TRBJ2-3; 7 bases are shared with TRBD1. Trimming cost V 4 bases and J 2 bases; bases outside gene matches: 3. The CDR3 runs 14 residues. The V gene's germline CDR1 is LGHNT and CDR2 FRNRAP. The DNA of the CDR3 is TGTGCTAGTGGTTCGACAGGGACCACAGATACGCAGTATTTT. Translated: CASGSTGTTDTQYF. The full variable domain, in which reference TRBV12-5 and TRBJ2-3 provide the parts outside the CDR3, is DARVTQTPRHKVTEMGQEVTMRCQPILGHNTVFWYRQTMMQGLELLAYFRNRAPLDDSGMPKDRFSAEMPDATLATLKIQPSEPRDSAVYFCASGSTGTTDTQYFGPGTRLTVL.

The rearrangement uses TRBV4-1 and TRBJ2-5; D call uncertain. The CDR3 covers 14 residues. CDR1 and CDR2 from the germline V gene are MGHRA and YSYEKL. V dropped 3 bases and J dropped 2 bases, with 10 bases sitting between them. DNA for the CDR3: TGCGCCAGCAGCCACCCCCTGCAGCAAGAGACCCAGTACTTC. This gives the protein CASSHPLQQETQYF.

This sequence joins TRBV3-1 and TRBJ2-3, with D unresolved. The CDR3 is made up of 14 amino acids. Germline V CDR1 and CDR2: LGHDT, YNNKEL (reference sequence). The ends were cut back, 3 bases at V and 0 bases at J, with 7 bases in the middle. The CDR3 protein is CASSHFLSTDTQYF. CDR3 DNA: TGTGCCAGCAGCCATTTCTTAAGCACAGATACGCAGTATTTT.

This chain joins TRBV2 and TRBJ1-2; no reliable D call. Germline V gives CDR1 SNHLY, CDR2 FYNNEI. Trimming removed 2 bases from V and 3 bases from J, with 10 bases in between. The CDR3 spans 14 residues. The CDR3 is CASSEKELDYGYTF. CDR3 DNA: TGTGCCAGCAGTGAAAAGGAATTAGACTATGGCTACACCTTC. Based on the CDR3 plus reference TRBV2 and TRBJ1-2, the full variable domain is EPEVTQTPSHQVTQMGQEVILRCVPISNHLYFYWYRQILGQKVEFLVSFYNNEISEKSEIFDDQFSVERPDGSNFTLKIRSTKLEDSAMYFCASSEKELDYGYTFGSGTRLTVV.